These 6 T cell receptor beta chains share one sample of origin, sequenced in a study of cytomegalovirus exposure and HLA in healthy donors. A multiplex PCR was run with 60 Vbeta primers and 13 Jbeta primers. Libraries were prepared by immunoSEQ multiplex PCR; TCRdb keeps only in-frame clonotypes and omits some of them. The repertoire holds 95,000 to 110,000 clones, with roughly 80% as singletons. The sample comprised PBMCs. The source is a man aged 25 to 40 in good health and CMV-seronegative.

The chain recombines TRBV19 with TRBJ1-5; D is unresolved. Germline V gene sequence: CDR1 LNHDA, CDR2 SQIVND (reference sequence). Between the trimmed V and J ends, which lost 7 bases and 6 bases, there was a span of 19 bases. This CDR3 is 15 amino acids long. The CDR3 bases are TGTGCCAGTATGATACGGGAGTGTGGAAGTCAGCCCCAGCATTTT. Amino acids: CASMIRECGSQPQHF.

The chain couples TRBV19 to TRBJ2-7; D is perhaps TRBD1 (5 bases). This CDR3 comprises 14 residues. The germline V and J ends were trimmed by 3 bases and 3 bases, with 12 bases remaining between them. Germline V gene lookup returns CDR1 LNHDA and CDR2 SQIVND (reference sequence). For the CDR3, the DNA is TGTGCCAGTAGTATTTCTGGGGCCTTCTACGAGCAGTACTTC. Its protein is CASSISGAFYEQYF. The full variable domain, in which reference TRBV19 and TRBJ2-7 provide the parts outside the CDR3, is DGGITQSPKYLFRKEGQNVTLSCEQNLNHDAMYWYRQDPGQGLRLIYYSQIVNDFQKGDIAEGYSVSREKKESFPLTVTSAQKNPTAFYLCASSISGAFYEQYFGPGTRLTVT.

Written as DNA, the CDR3 is TGTGCCAGCAGCCAAGCGAACACGGCCTACGGGTCGGATGAAAAACTGTTTTTT. Amino acid sequence: CASSQANTAYGSDEKLFF. The rearrangement links TRBV4-2 to TRBJ1-4, with D hard to call. V was cut by 1 base and J by 6 bases, with 21 bases left in between. The CDR3 is made up of 18 amino acids. Germline V gives CDR1 LGHNA, CDR2 YNFKEQ.

The gene calls are TRBV28 and TRBJ2-2, with a possible D match to TRBD1 (7 bases). Trimming stripped 8 bases from V and 6 bases from J, with 19 bases between. CDR1 is MDHEN, CDR2 SYDVKM, per germline. The CDR3 sequence is 15 residues long. CDR3 protein: CASRRGSVAAGELFF. The CDR3 region has the DNA TGTGCCAGCCGCAGGGGGTCAGTAGCGGCCGGGGAGCTGTTTTTT.

The CDR3 sequence: CSVEDLLPGEQYF. As DNA, the CDR3 is TGCAGCGTTGAAGATCTGTTACCGGGCGAGCAGTACTTC. The chain has TRBV29-1 and TRBJ2-7; unclear D gene. CDR3 size: 13 residues. In germline, CDR1 is SQVTM, CDR2 ANQGSEA. The ends were cut back, 0 bases at V and 6 bases at J, with 12 bases in the middle.

The gene calls are TRBV5-1 and TRBJ2-6; D gene uncertain. The V gene's germline CDR1 is SGHRS and CDR2 YFSETQ. The CDR3 runs 16 residues. V lost 1 base and J lost 0, with 8 bases in between. The CDR3, as DNA: TGCGCCAGCAGCTTGTCCGTACTCTCTGGGGCCAACGTCCTGACTTTC. This encodes CASSLSVLSGANVLTF.